These T cell receptor beta chains were read from a single sample in a study of cytomegalovirus exposure and HLA in healthy donors. The table came from immunoSEQ multiplex PCR; TCRdb's copy has only in-frame clones and leaves some out. Among roughly 80,000 clones listed, approximately 66% were seen once. The source material was PBMCs. Every receptor here comes from a male donor in good health and CMV-seropositive. CDR3s include the opening cysteine and the closing phenylalanine or tryptophan. The order of the fields is D gene, V gene, J gene, clone size, CDR3 protein, CDR3 DNA. The D gene is left open where the match is weak. Rows give clone size only sometimes, using once, few, many, or a class for an expanded clone.

>TRBD1|TRBV5-1|TRBJ2-1|.
CASSLGQGSYNEQFF
TGCGCCAGCAGCTTGGGACAGGGTTCCTACAATGAGCAGTTCTTC
>.|TRBV28|TRBJ2-6|.
CASSFPRSSGANVLTF
TGTGCCAGCAGTTTCCCGCGGAGCTCTGGGGCCAACGTCCTGACTTTC
>TRBD1|TRBV6-1|TRBJ1-5|few
CASSPQGGNQPQHF
TGTGCCAGCAGCCCCCAGGGGGGCAATCAGCCCCAGCATTTT
>.|TRBV10-3|TRBJ1-2|.
CAIKEAGVNYGYTF
TGTGCCATCAAGGAGGCAGGGGTTAACTATGGCTACACCTTC
>TRBD1|TRBV7-3|TRBJ2-7|.
CASSLTGDRGEQYF
TGTGCCAGCAGCTTAACAGGGGACAGGGGGGAGCAGTACTTC
>.|TRBV18|TRBJ2-3|few
CASSLRTASDTQYF
TGTGCCAGCTCACTTAGGACAGCTTCAGATACGCAGTATTTT
>TRBD2|TRBV28|TRBJ2-7|.
CASSFLPGLAGGRTYEQYF
TGTGCCAGCAGCTTCCTCCCGGGACTAGCGGGAGGCAGGACCTACGAGCAGTACTTC
>TRBD1|TRBV29-1|TRBJ1-1|few
CSVLHPGQGMGNTEAFF
TGCAGCGTTCTACATCCGGGACAGGGGATGGGGAACACTGAAGCTTTCTTT
>.|TRBV4-1|TRBJ2-1|.
CASSYGLQQFF
TGCGCCAGCAGCTACGGACTGCAGCAGTTCTTC
>TRBD1|TRBV7-9|TRBJ1-4|.
CASSRGLGNEKLFF
TGTGCCAGCAGTAGGGGGCTTGGTAATGAAAAACTGTTTTTT
>TRBD2|TRBV2|TRBJ2-2|.
CASSEEGRGPSGGAAGELFF
TGTGCCAGCAGTGAAGAGGGGAGAGGCCCTAGCGGGGGGGCCGCCGGGGAGCTGTTTTTT
>.|TRBV5-6|TRBJ2-7|.
CASRVGHYKHEQYF
TGTGCCAGCAGAGTGGGACACTACAAGCACGAGCAGTACTTC
>TRBD2|TRBV5-1|TRBJ2-5|few
CASIFSGRAEETQYF
TGCGCCAGCATTTTTAGCGGGAGGGCCGAGGAGACCCAGTACTTC
>.|TRBV5-6|TRBJ2-7|.
CASSLGTDLYEQYF
TGTGCCAGCAGCTTGGGGACAGACCTATACGAGCAGTACTTC
>.|TRBV9|TRBJ2-3|.
CASSTHRRGDTQYF
TGTGCCAGCAGCACTCATAGGAGGGGAGATACGCAGTATTTT
>.|TRBV7-9|TRBJ2-2|once
CASSLPGARTGELFF
TGTGCCAGCAGCTTACCAGGGGCGCGGACCGGGGAGCTGTTTTTT
>TRBD1|TRBV27|TRBJ1-4|few
CASSTGTENEKLFF
TGTGCCAGCAGTACCGGGACAGAGAATGAAAAACTGTTTTTT
>.|TRBV28|TRBJ1-2|.
CASSSPAGTRYGYTF
TGTGCCAGCAGTTCCCCAGCAGGGACTCGCTATGGCTACACCTTC
>TRBD1|TRBV19|TRBJ1-5|.
CASSMGLYRGRSNQPQHF
TGTGCCAGTAGTATGGGCCTTTACAGGGGGCGAAGCAATCAGCCCCAGCATTTT
>.|TRBV21-1|TRBJ2-3|few
CASSKETGPTVSTDTQYF
TGTGCCAGCAGCAAAGAAACAGGCCCAACCGTTAGCACAGATACGCAGTATTTT
>.|TRBV5-4|TRBJ2-1|.
CASREDDSSYNEQFF
TGTGCCTCCAGGGAAGATGATAGCTCCTACAATGAGCAGTTCTTC
>.|TRBV11-2|TRBJ1-6|.
CASSFSGNSPLHF
TGTGCCAGCAGCTTTAGCGGGAATTCACCCCTCCACTTT
>.|TRBV5-4|TRBJ1-3|.
CASSLRGRNTIYF
TGTGCCAGCAGCTTGAGAGGGAGAAACACCATATATTTT
>.|TRBV11-1|TRBJ2-1|.
CASSREQAPAYNEQFF
TGTGCCAGCAGCCGGGAGCAAGCTCCCGCCTACAATGAGCAGTTCTTC
>TRBD1|TRBV4-1|TRBJ1-3|.
CASSQERTGRNTIYF
TGCGCCAGCAGCCAAGAGCGGACAGGTCGAAACACCATATATTTT
>.|TRBV30|TRBJ2-4|.
CAWRGKTVNIQYF
TGTGCCTGGAGGGGAAAGACAGTAAACATTCAGTACTTC
>.|TRBV28|TRBJ1-1|few
CASSLALQMTEAFF
TGTGCCAGCAGTTTAGCCCTACAGATGACTGAAGCTTTCTTT
>.|TRBV27|TRBJ2-7|.
CASSFPGRLGEQYF
TGTGCCAGCAGTTTCCCGGGGAGGTTGGGCGAGCAGTACTTC
>TRBD2|TRBV7-9|TRBJ2-1|.
CASSFSPSGKGNEQFF
TGTGCCAGCAGCTTCTCCCCTAGCGGGAAGGGGAATGAGCAGTTCTTC
>.|TRBV27|TRBJ2-7|.
CASSPAAGAYYEQYF
TGTGCCAGCAGCCCCGCGGCGGGCGCTTACTACGAGCAGTACTTC
>TRBD2|TRBV15|TRBJ2-7|.
CATSRGTSGSYEQYF
TGTGCCACCAGCAGAGGGACTAGCGGGAGCTACGAGCAGTACTTC
>.|TRBV6-5|TRBJ2-7|.
CASLKQGSSYEQYF
TGTGCCAGCCTGAAACAGGGTAGCTCCTACGAGCAGTACTTC
>TRBD1|TRBV5-4|TRBJ1-1|.
CASSSHRGSNTEAFF
TGTGCCAGCAGCTCTCACAGGGGGAGTAACACTGAAGCTTTCTTT
>.|TRBV13|TRBJ2-1|.
CASSSTGNEQFF
TGTGCCAGCAGCTCGACAGGCAATGAGCAGTTCTTC
>TRBD2|TRBV4-1|TRBJ2-1|.
CASSQEGSGSDNEQFF
TGCGCCAGCAGCCAAGAGGGTAGCGGGTCAGACAATGAGCAGTTCTTC
>TRBD2|TRBV28|TRBJ2-5|few
CASSFWGEGPETQYF
TGTGCCAGCAGTTTCTGGGGGGAGGGGCCGGAGACCCAGTACTTC
>TRBD2|TRBV5-6|TRBJ2-3|.
CASSLAAGLGEQYF
TGTGCCAGCAGCTTGGCAGCGGGACTAGGAGAGCAGTATTTT
>.|TRBV7-9|TRBJ1-6|.
CASSSSQGAALHF
TGTGCCAGCAGCTCATCACAGGGTGCAGCCCTCCACTTT
>.|TRBV29-1|TRBJ2-1|few
CSVGPSSGEQFF
TGCAGCGTTGGTCCCTCGTCCGGTGAGCAGTTCTTC
>.|TRBV4-3|TRBJ2-7|.
CASSQDTSGTYEQYF
TGCGCCAGCAGCCAAGATACGTCGGGAACCTACGAGCAGTACTTC
>TRBD1|TRBV5-1|TRBJ1-1|few
CASSFGQGDTEAFF
TGCGCCAGCAGCTTCGGACAGGGGGACACTGAAGCTTTCTTT
>TRBD1|TRBV30|TRBJ2-2|.
CAWIQGQKGAAGELFF
TGTGCCTGGATACAGGGACAAAAGGGGGCCGCCGGGGAGCTGTTTTTT
>TRBD1|TRBV9|TRBJ2-7|.
CASSLRGQGAYEQYF
TGTGCCAGCAGCCTTCGAGGACAGGGGGCCTACGAGCAGTACTTC
>.|TRBV19|TRBJ1-1|few
CASLQGQRTEAFF
TGTGCCAGTCTCCAGGGGCAGCGCACTGAAGCTTTCTTT
>.|TRBV6-5|TRBJ2-1|.
CASSFGDLGGREQFF
TGTGCCAGCAGTTTCGGAGACTTGGGCGGGCGGGAGCAGTTCTTC
>.|TRBV6-5|TRBJ2-2|.
CASSYGRVQGTGELFF
TGTGCCAGCAGTTACGGGCGGGTGCAGGGGACCGGGGAGCTGTTTTTT
>.|TRBV7-2|TRBJ2-5|.
CASSFLPTSSVQETQYF
TGTGCCAGCAGCTTCCTCCCCACTAGCTCGGTACAAGAGACCCAGTACTTC
>.|TRBV7-9|TRBJ1-5|once
CASSPGQLHQPQHF
TGTGCCAGCAGCCCAGGACAGCTTCATCAGCCCCAGCATTTT
>TRBD1|TRBV5-1|TRBJ1-2|.
CASSSGTGGAYRGYTF
TGCGCCAGCAGCTCCGGGACAGGGGGCGCGTATCGAGGCTACACCTTC
>TRBD1|TRBV7-3|TRBJ1-2|.
CASSSGTGSGYTF
TGTGCCAGCAGCTCCGGGACAGGGTCTGGCTACACCTTC
>TRBD1|TRBV11-2|TRBJ1-1|few
CASRPTGGTEAFF
TGTGCCAGCAGACCGACAGGGGGCACTGAAGCTTTCTTT
>.|TRBV30|TRBJ2-7|.
CAWSVRPTSSPEQYF
TGTGCCTGGAGTGTACGTCCGACCTCTAGTCCCGAGCAGTACTTC
>.|TRBV15|TRBJ1-1|.
CATSRDVAGGTEAFF
TGTGCCACCAGCAGAGATGTCGCTGGGGGGACTGAAGCTTTCTTT
>.|TRBV6-5|TRBJ2-1|few
CASSTSGSYNEQFF
TGTGCCAGCAGTACCTCGGGCTCCTACAATGAGCAGTTCTTC
>TRBD1|TRBV2|TRBJ1-5|.
CASRGGQGAYQPQHF
TGTGCCAGCAGAGGGGGACAGGGGGCTTATCAGCCCCAGCATTTT
>TRBD2|TRBV6-5|TRBJ2-1|.
CASSYAAGGKNEQFF
TGTGCCAGCAGTTACGCGGCGGGGGGGAAAAATGAGCAGTTCTTC
>.|TRBV5-6|TRBJ2-6|.
CASSNRAGANVLTF
TGTGCCAGCAGCAACAGGGCTGGGGCCAACGTCCTGACTTTC